These T cell receptor beta chains were read from a single sample in a study of OX40 agonist ivuxolimab in advanced cancers. The assay was immunoSEQ multiplex PCR, and TCRdb's table has in-frame clones only and misses some. The sample records 7,000 to 9,500 clones, about nine tenths being singletons. Sequencing used CD4+ or CD8+ T cells sorted from blood, obtained in a trial of the OX40 agonist ivuxolimab. These receptors were collected from an adult with an advanced solid tumor such as melanoma, head and neck, liver or kidney cancer. Each CDR3 is given with its conserved first and last residue. Each record gives: J gene, D gene, clone size, V gene, CDR3 DNA, CDR3 protein. D genes are given only for firm matches. Where a row states a size, it is once, few, many or the class of an expanded clone; other rows omit it.

J gene: TRBJ2-3
D gene: TRBD1
clone size: .
V gene: TRBV4-1
CDR3 DNA: TGCGCCAGCAGCCAAGATGGGGCAGGGGGCTGGGATACGCAGTATTTT
CDR3 protein: CASSQDGAGGWDTQYF

J gene: TRBJ1-1
D gene: TRBD1
clone size: .
V gene: TRBV7-6
CDR3 DNA: TGTGCCAGCAGCTTAGACGCAGGGGGCACTGAAGCTTTCTTT
CDR3 protein: CASSLDAGGTEAFF

J gene: TRBJ2-3
D gene: .
clone size: .
V gene: TRBV6-6
CDR3 DNA: TGTGCCAGCAGACCAAGGGACTGGCTTTGGGATACGCAGTATTTT
CDR3 protein: CASRPRDWLWDTQYF

J gene: TRBJ2-5
D gene: TRBD2
clone size: .
V gene: TRBV7-9
CDR3 DNA: TGTGCCAGCGGGACGGGGGGGCTGGAGACCCAGTACTTC
CDR3 protein: CASGTGGLETQYF

J gene: TRBJ2-7
D gene: TRBD1
clone size: .
V gene: TRBV4-1
CDR3 DNA: TGCGCCAGCAGCCTGGACAGGGGGGTTGGGTACGAGCAGTACTTC
CDR3 protein: CASSLDRGVGYEQYF

J gene: TRBJ2-2
D gene: .
clone size: .
V gene: TRBV20-1
CDR3 DNA: TGCAGTGCCGAAAGGGAGGAGCTGTTTTTT
CDR3 protein: CSAEREELFF

J gene: TRBJ2-7
D gene: .
clone size: .
V gene: TRBV5-6
CDR3 DNA: TGTGCCAGCAGCTTCGGAGTTTTTTCCTACGAGCAGTACTTC
CDR3 protein: CASSFGVFSYEQYF

J gene: TRBJ2-3
D gene: .
clone size: .
V gene: TRBV9
CDR3 DNA: TGTGCCAGCAGCGTAGTAGGAATAGCCGCGGATACGCAGTATTTT
CDR3 protein: CASSVVGIAADTQYF

J gene: TRBJ2-7
D gene: TRBD1
clone size: .
V gene: TRBV5-4
CDR3 DNA: TGTGCCAGCACTTGGGACAGGGGGTCCTACGAGCAGTACTTC
CDR3 protein: CASTWDRGSYEQYF

J gene: TRBJ2-3
D gene: TRBD2
clone size: few
V gene: TRBV4-2
CDR3 DNA: TGTGCCAGCAGCCAAAGACTAGCCAGCACAGATACGCAGTATTTT
CDR3 protein: CASSQRLASTDTQYF

J gene: TRBJ2-3
D gene: .
clone size: .
V gene: TRBV10-3
CDR3 DNA: TGTGCCATCAGTGGAGGCTCGAGCACAGATACGCAGTATTTT
CDR3 protein: CAISGGSSTDTQYF

J gene: TRBJ1-6
D gene: .
clone size: .
V gene: TRBV7-8
CDR3 DNA: TGTGCCAGCAGCAAGGACAGCTATAATTCACCCCTCCACTTT
CDR3 protein: CASSKDSYNSPLHF

J gene: TRBJ1-3
D gene: .
clone size: .
V gene: TRBV5-1
CDR3 DNA: TGCGCCAGCAGCTTGGAGCAGGGGCTTGGAAACACCATATATTTT
CDR3 protein: CASSLEQGLGNTIYF

J gene: TRBJ1-1
D gene: .
clone size: few
V gene: TRBV19
CDR3 DNA: TGTGCCAGTAGTATCGGGTTGAGCACTGAAGCTTTCTTT
CDR3 protein: CASSIGLSTEAFF

J gene: TRBJ1-1
D gene: .
clone size: .
V gene: TRBV27
CDR3 DNA: TGTGCCAGCAGTGCCTTCAGGGGGAACACTGAAGCTTTCTTT
CDR3 protein: CASSAFRGNTEAFF

J gene: TRBJ1-1
D gene: .
clone size: .
V gene: TRBV11-1
CDR3 DNA: TGTGCCAGCAGCTCCGGCAGGTGGAAAGTAATGAACACTGAAGCTTTCTTT
CDR3 protein: CASSSGRWKVMNTEAFF

J gene: TRBJ2-7
D gene: TRBD1
clone size: .
V gene: TRBV7-8
CDR3 DNA: TGTGCCAGCAGCTTAGCGGACACAGAGGGGGCCAACTCCTACGAGCAGTACTTC
CDR3 protein: CASSLADTEGANSYEQYF

J gene: TRBJ1-1
D gene: .
clone size: .
V gene: TRBV4-1
CDR3 DNA: TGCGCCAGCAGCCAAGATGCAGGGTCACCCGAAGCTTTCTTT
CDR3 protein: CASSQDAGSPEAFF

J gene: TRBJ2-1
D gene: TRBD2
clone size: .
V gene: TRBV19
CDR3 DNA: TGTGCCAGTAGTAAAACTAGCGGGGGCTACAATGAGCAGTTCTTC
CDR3 protein: CASSKTSGGYNEQFF

J gene: TRBJ1-1
D gene: .
clone size: .
V gene: TRBV5-6
CDR3 DNA: TGTGCCAGCAGCTTGACAGGGACAAGGCCTGAAGCTTTCTTT
CDR3 protein: CASSLTGTRPEAFF

J gene: TRBJ2-3
D gene: TRBD1
clone size: .
V gene: TRBV6-1
CDR3 DNA: TGTGCCGGGAGGACAGGGTTCGAGAATACGCAGTATTTT
CDR3 protein: CAGRTGFENTQYF

J gene: TRBJ2-2
D gene: TRBD2
clone size: .
V gene: TRBV13
CDR3 DNA: TGTGCCAGCAGCGGGGGACTAGCGTTGGCCGGGGAGCTGTTTTTT
CDR3 protein: CASSGGLALAGELFF